The sequence of this TCR beta chain was determined in a study of T cells in Graves' hyperthyroidism and ophthalmopathy. On the study more broadly: At initial diagnosis, before any treatment had begun, peripheral blood was obtained. Study-level results: Most expanded thyroid clonotypes above 0.001 recurred in blood.

Amplified TCR beta CDR3 regions derived from RNA transcripts. The HTBI primer set was used in a first-round RT-PCR of the TCR CDR3. TCRdb re-derived calls from the multiplex PCR reads in MiXCR, one entry per CDR3 protein. The sample includes 150,000 or so distinct CDR3 sequences, approximately 20% of them seen just once. Aged 18 to 65, the patients had hyperthyroidism that was newly diagnosed and had lasted under 2 months. PBMCs were sourced from roughly 10 ml fresh peripheral blood. This clonotype turned up a few times. Its matching antigen is unknown. This CDR3 region has 16 residues. Germline V CDR1 and CDR2: SGHVS, FQNEAQ. The junction had 7 bases not matched to a gene; V was cut back by 4 bases and J by 6 bases.

The sequenced material came from blood. The gene calls are TRBV7-8 and TRBJ2-2, with 11 bases fitting TRBD1. The sequence derives from a woman aged 50 to 60 with Graves' hyperthyroidism that later progressed to Graves' ophthalmopathy. The CDR3 DNA reads TGTGCCAGCAGCTCCGGACAGGGGGCGAGGCCCGGGGAGCTGTTTTTT. Its translation: CASSSGQGARPGELFF.